The clone carrying this T cell receptor (beta chain) was observed a single time. These data come from a study of OX40 agonist ivuxolimab in advanced cancers. TCRdb's copy holds only in-frame clones and misses some; the assay was immunoSEQ multiplex PCR. The sample records roughly 10,000 clones, over 65% being singletons. CDR3 length equals 14 residues. J was trimmed by 7 bases and V by 4 bases; bases with no gene match: 10. Germline loops: CDR1 MDHEN, CDR2 SYDVKM. The sequence derives from an adult with an advanced solid tumor such as melanoma, head and neck, liver or kidney cancer. The sequences come from CD4+ or CD8+ T cells sorted from blood, collected in a trial of the OX40 agonist ivuxolimab. This chain joins TRBV28 and TRBJ2-7, with 7 bases matching TRBD1. The CDR3 DNA is TGTGCCAGCAGTTGGACAGGCCCTCTGGGGGAGCAGTACTTC. It encodes CASSWTGPLGEQYF. The variable domain in full, with the rest retrieved from reference TRBV28 and TRBJ2-7, is DVKVTQSSRYLVKRTGEKVFLECVQDMDHENMFWYRQDPGLGLRLIYFSYDVKMKEKGDIPEGYSVSREKKERFSLILESASTNQTSMYLCASSWTGPLGEQYFGPGTRLTVT.